The 27 T cell receptor beta chains below were found in one sample sequenced in a study of shared clonotypes between healthy human individuals. Only in-frame clones appear in the TCRdb table, and some are missing; sequencing was by immunoSEQ multiplex PCR. The sample shows about 1.5 million clones, approximately 98% of them seen only once. Sequenced sample: naive CD4+ T cells sorted from blood. Specified subset: CD45RA+ positively selected. The receptors were gathered from a man aged 25 to 40 in good health.

This chain joins TRBV10-2 and TRBJ1-2; D not resolved. The CDR3 runs to 13 residues. Per the germline V gene, CDR1 is WSHSY and CDR2 is SAAADI. Trimming took 4 bases from V and 5 from J, leaving 11 bases between them. The CDR3 nucleotides are TGCGCCAGCAGTGGTGTAGAAGGGTATGGCTACACCTTC. Protein product: CASSGVEGYGYTF.

CDR3 in amino acids: CASSRGTEAFF. Written as DNA, the CDR3 is TGTGCCAGTAGCAGGGGTACTGAAGCTTTCTTT. V gene TRBV19 combines with J gene TRBJ1-1; a possible D gene is TRBD1 (6 bases). The V gene's germline CDR1 is LNHDA and CDR2 SQIVND (reference sequence). CDR3 length: 11 amino acids. V gave up 6 bases and J gave up 5 bases, with 7 bases separating them.

The chain carries TRBV6-1 and TRBJ2-1; TRBD2 matches 13 bases. CDR1 MNHNS and CDR2 SASEGT come from the germline V gene. The CDR3 extends over 14 amino acids. Trimming took 4 bases from V and 8 from J; bases not matched to a gene: 2. The CDR3 is CASSGTSGSDEQFF. The CDR3 nucleotides read TGTGCCAGCAGTGGGACTAGCGGGAGCGATGAGCAGTTCTTC.

This clone was seen once. V gene TRBV10-2 combines with J gene TRBJ1-5; TRBD1 is a possible D gene (6 bases). Germline V gene sequence: CDR1 WSHSY, CDR2 SAAADI. This CDR3 is built from 13 residues. With 4 bases removed from V and 3 bases from J, the gap between germline ends came to 7 bases. CDR3 sequence (DNA): TGCGCCAGCAGTGGGGGGCTCAATCAGCCCCAGCATTTT. The encoded protein is CASSGGLNQPQHF.

The chain links TRBV5-4 to TRBJ2-1, with 9 bases identical to TRBD1. The germline gives CDR1 SGHNT, CDR2 YYREEE (reference sequence). After removal of 10 bases from V and 8 bases from J, the junction contained 10 bases not matched to a gene. The CDR3 runs to 13 residues. The DNA for the CDR3 is TGTGCCGGTGGGACAGGGAGGTTCTATGAGCAGTTCTTC. It codes for CAGGTGRFYEQFF.

A remark on this clone: Different DNA sequences within this sample yield the same CDR3. This chain connects TRBV6-1 to TRBJ2-7; the D is unclear. V lost 5 bases and J lost 0, with 5 bases in between. CDR1 is MNHNS, CDR2 SASEGT, per germline. CDR3 length: 12 residues. The CDR3 sequence is CASSISSYEQYF. The CDR3 nucleotides read TGTGCCAGCAGTATATCCTCCTACGAGCAGTACTTC.

This chain links TRBV9 with TRBJ2-7, with D tentatively TRBD1 (8 bases). Deletions cut 5 bases from V and 1 base from J, with 16 bases between. CDR1 and CDR2 (germline): SGDLS, YYNGEE. The CDR3 sequence is 15 residues long. The CDR3 loop is CASSYAQGGSYEQYF. The CDR3 DNA is TGTGCCAGCAGTTATGCACAGGGGGGGTCCTACGAGCAGTACTTC.

The genes are TRBV7-9 and TRBJ2-5; D is possibly TRBD1 (6 bases). From germline, CDR1 is SEHNR and CDR2 FQNEAQ (reference sequence). There are 15 residues in the CDR3. The ends were cut back, 1 base at V and 3 bases at J, with 12 bases in the middle. CDR3 DNA sequence: TGTGCCAGCAGCTTAGGGACCCAGGGGAAAGAGACCCAGTACTTC. Residues: CASSLGTQGKETQYF.

Regarding this clone: The CDR3 ends on some other residue instead of the conserved phenylalanine or tryptophan, so this is likely a read error. Because the CDR3's place on the DNA is in doubt, the DNA is left out and the CDR3 is given as listed by TCRdb. This sequence joins TRBV5-1 and TRBJ2-7. The germline CDR1 and CDR2 sequences are SGHRS and YFSETQ. The CDR3 has 11 residues if both end residues are counted. The CDR3 reads CASSLGQERAL.

The chain recombines TRBV5-4 with TRBJ2-1, with D perhaps matching TRBD1 (6 bases). Germline V gene lookup returns CDR1 SGHNT and CDR2 YYREEE (reference sequence). This CDR3 comprises 15 residues. V was shortened by 0 bases and J by 5 bases, with 12 bases between the two germline ends. CDR3 sequence reads: CASSLGRTANNEQFF. The CDR3, as DNA: TGTGCCAGCAGCTTGGGCCGGACAGCAAACAATGAGCAGTTCTTC.

This chain joins TRBV7-2 and TRBJ2-7, with TRBD2 matching 8 bases. The CDR3 is made up of 14 amino acids. V shed 1 base and J 6 bases; nucleotides not matched to a gene: 5. Germline values: CDR1 SGHTA, CDR2 FQGNSA. CDR3 bases: TGTGCCAGCAGCTTAGGACTAGCGCAAGGCGAGCAGTACTTC. Its protein product is CASSLGLAQGEQYF.

V and J are TRBV9 and TRBJ2-1; D remains unclear. The V and J ends lost 0 bases and 7 bases respectively, with 8 bases between them. CDR3 length: 13 amino acids. Germline CDR1 reads SGDLS; CDR2 reads YYNGEE. This chain's CDR3 is CASSVEVGNEQFF. In DNA, the CDR3 is TGTGCCAGCAGCGTAGAAGTGGGGAATGAGCAGTTCTTC.

The chain is built from TRBV19 and TRBJ1-2, with 7 bases that match TRBD1. Germline CDR1 LNHDA, CDR2 SQIVND (reference sequence). V was pared by 3 bases and J by 4 bases, with 5 bases of the junction left unmatched. CDR3 length: 14 residues. The CDR3 here is CASSIFGDSYGYTF. The DNA of the CDR3 is TGTGCCAGTAGTATTTTTGGGGACAGCTATGGCTACACCTTC.

This rearrangement joins TRBV4-2 to TRBJ2-7, with 15 positions matching TRBD2. Germline V gene sequence: CDR1 LGHNA, CDR2 YNFKEQ. Trimming at V came to 1 base and at J to 10 bases, leaving 11 bases not matched to a gene. The CDR3 runs 17 residues. The CDR3 spells CASSQVTGLAGGKEQYF. Written as DNA, the CDR3 is TGTGCCAGCAGCCAAGTTACGGGACTAGCGGGAGGAAAGGAACAGTACTTC.

The rearrangement joins TRBV30 to TRBJ2-3; TRBD1 agrees at 9 bases. This CDR3 is 15 amino acids long. CDR1 GTSNPN and CDR2 SVGIG come from the germline V gene (reference sequence). V shed 4 bases and J 0 bases; nucleotides not matched to a gene: 5. The CDR3 nucleotides read TGTGCCTGGAACCAACAGGGGGCGAGCACAGATACGCAGTATTTT. Amino acids: CAWNQQGASTDTQYF. The variable domain in full, with the rest retrieved from reference TRBV30 and TRBJ2-3, is SQTIHQWPATLVQPVGSPLSLECTVEGTSNPNLYWYRQAAGRGLQLLFYSVGIGQISSEVPQNLSASRPQDRQFILSSKKLLLSDSGFYLCAWNQQGASTDTQYFGPGTRLTVL.

This chain joins TRBV2 and TRBJ1-3, with 10 bases that match TRBD1. CDR1 is SNHLY, CDR2 FYNNEI, per germline. The CDR3 contains 18 residues. J lost 2 bases, V lost 8 bases, and 15 bases had no gene match. For the CDR3, the DNA is TGTGCCAGCCGAAGTAGAAAGACAGGGGGCATCACTGGAAACACCATATATTTT. This codes for CASRSRKTGGITGNTIYF.

V and J are TRBV5-1 and TRBJ2-3, with 7 nucleotides matching TRBD2. Trimming cost V 0 bases and J 1 base; bases outside gene matches: 11. Germline V gives CDR1 SGHRS, CDR2 YFSETQ. This CDR3 is built from 18 residues. CDR3 coding DNA: TGCGCCAGCAGCTTGGGAGGCGGGAGTGTGACTGGCACAGATACGCAGTATTTT. The encoded protein is CASSLGGGSVTGTDTQYF.

The chain combines TRBV9 with TRBJ2-1, with 14 bases aligning to TRBD2. The V segment lost 6 bases and the J segment 8 bases; nucleotides outside the gene matches: 4. This CDR3 comprises 14 residues. CDR1 SGDLS and CDR2 YYNGEE come from the germline V gene. CDR3 coding DNA: TGTGCCAGCACGGGGACTAGCGGGAGCTATGAGCAGTTCTTC. The encoded protein is CASTGTSGSYEQFF. The full variable domain, with the rest looked up from reference TRBV9 and TRBJ2-1, is DSGVTQTPKHLITATGQRVTLRCSPRSGDLSVYWYQQSLDQGLQFLIQYYNGEERAKGNILERFSAQQFPDLHSELNLSSLELGDSALYFCASTGTSGSYEQFFGPGTRLTVL.

The chain is built from TRBV25-1 and TRBJ1-1; no reliable D call. This CDR3 has 18 residues. V was shortened by 4 bases and J by 2 bases, with 23 bases between the two germline ends. Per the germline V gene, CDR1 is MGHDK and CDR2 is SYGVNS. Here the CDR3 reads CASSGPALGINFNTEAFF. The CDR3 DNA reads TGTGCCAGCAGTGGCCCAGCCCTCGGGATTAATTTTAACACTGAAGCTTTCTTT.

The chain employs TRBV7-2 and TRBJ2-1; 10 positions agree with TRBD2. V lost 3 bases and J lost 4; bases outside the gene matches: 6. Germline assignment: CDR1 SGHTA and CDR2 FQGNSA. The CDR3 contains 16 residues. The CDR3 is CASSFLGTSEYNEQFF. The DNA for the CDR3 is TGTGCCAGCAGCTTCTTGGGGACTAGCGAATACAATGAGCAGTTCTTC.

CDR3 DNA: TGTGCCAGCAGCTCAACCGGGGTCACCTACGAGCAGTACTTC. Protein product: CASSSTGVTYEQYF. The rearrangement links TRBV5-4 to TRBJ2-7; a possible D gene is TRBD2 (5 bases). The ends were cut back, 3 bases at V and 2 bases at J, with 12 bases in the middle. The length of the CDR3 is 14 residues. CDR1 is SGHNT, CDR2 YYREEE, per germline (reference sequence).

V usage is TRBV18 and J usage is TRBJ2-5; D not certain. The germline V gene has CDR1 KGHSH and CDR2 LQKENI. The length of the CDR3 is 12 residues. V gave up 6 bases and J gave up 1 base, with 6 bases separating them. The CDR3, as DNA: TGTGCCAGCTCCGGCAGCCAAGAGACCCAGTACTTC. As protein: CASSGSQETQYF.

This sequence joins TRBV21-1 and TRBJ2-7; the table's TRBD2 call for D was not verified on the DNA. TRBV21-1 corresponds to a pseudogene. The CDR3 is made up of 11 amino acids. CDR3 sequence (DNA): TGTGCCAGCAGCGCTACGGGAGAGCAGTACTTC. Its protein product is CASSATGEQYF.

The CDR3 coding sequence is TGTGCCAGCAGCTTACGGGCGGGCACCTCCTACAATGAGCAGTTCTTC. The encoded protein is CASSLRAGTSYNEQFF. V and J are TRBV7-9 and TRBJ2-1, with D possibly matching TRBD2 (5 bases). Trimming removed 2 bases from V and 0 bases from J, with 11 bases in between. The CDR3 has 16 amino acids. Germline V gene lookup returns CDR1 SEHNR and CDR2 FQNEAQ (reference sequence).

This chain connects TRBV28 to TRBJ2-1; TRBD2 agrees at 12 bases. Germline loops: CDR1 MDHEN, CDR2 SYDVKM. V gave up 10 bases and J gave up 7 bases; unmatched junction bases: 8. CDR3 length: 14 amino acids. CDR3 bases: TGTGCCACCACGACTAGCGGGAGCGTTAATGAGCAGTTCTTC. Translating gives CATTTSGSVNEQFF.

The chain combines TRBV11-2 with TRBJ2-1, with TRBD2 as a possible D gene (6 bases). The CDR3 sequence is 15 residues long. With 5 bases removed from V and 3 bases from J, the gap between germline ends came to 14 bases. Germline CDR1 and CDR2: SGHAT and FQNNGV. CDR3 protein: CASSLGTPSYNEQFF. The DNA for the CDR3 is TGTGCCAGCAGCCTGGGGACTCCAAGCTACAATGAGCAGTTCTTC.

The chain is built from TRBV5-4 and TRBJ2-7, with a possible D match to TRBD1 (6 bases). Trimming took 0 bases from V and 2 from J, leaving 9 bases between them. The CDR3 loop spans 14 amino acids. CDR1 and CDR2 (germline): SGHNT, YYREEE (reference sequence). CDR3 sequence: CASSLGGGTYEQYF. CDR3 DNA: TGTGCCAGCAGCTTGGGTGGGGGCACCTACGAGCAGTACTTC.